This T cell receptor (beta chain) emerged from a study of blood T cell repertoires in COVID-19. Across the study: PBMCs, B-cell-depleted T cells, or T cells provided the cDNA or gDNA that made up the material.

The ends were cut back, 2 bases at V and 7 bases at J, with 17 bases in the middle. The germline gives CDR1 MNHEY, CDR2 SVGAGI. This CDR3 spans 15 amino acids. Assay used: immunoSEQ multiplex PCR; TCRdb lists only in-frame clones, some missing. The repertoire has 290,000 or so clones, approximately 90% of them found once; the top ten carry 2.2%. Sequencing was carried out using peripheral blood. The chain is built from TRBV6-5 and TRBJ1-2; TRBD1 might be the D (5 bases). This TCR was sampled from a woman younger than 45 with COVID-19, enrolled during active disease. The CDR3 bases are TGTGCCAGCAGTTACCCCCAGGGTAGGGTGGTTGGCTACACCTTC. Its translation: CASSYPQGRVVGYTF.